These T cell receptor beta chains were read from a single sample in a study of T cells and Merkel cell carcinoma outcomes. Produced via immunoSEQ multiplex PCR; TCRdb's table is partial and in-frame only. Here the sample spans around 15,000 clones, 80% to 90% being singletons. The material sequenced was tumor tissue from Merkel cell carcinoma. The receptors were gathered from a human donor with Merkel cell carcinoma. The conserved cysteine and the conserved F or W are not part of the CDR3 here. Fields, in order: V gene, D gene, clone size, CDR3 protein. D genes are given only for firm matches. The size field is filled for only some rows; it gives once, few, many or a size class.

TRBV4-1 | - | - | ASSQGKGVTDTQY
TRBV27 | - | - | ASSFASTGELF
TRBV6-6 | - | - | ASNFEQVEAF
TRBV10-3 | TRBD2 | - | AISESPRLTSGAYNEQF
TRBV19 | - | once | ASSLGRTEAF
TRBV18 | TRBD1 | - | ASSMDRGNQPQH
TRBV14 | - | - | ASSRLTNPHTDTQY
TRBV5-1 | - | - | ASSLAEAHEKLF
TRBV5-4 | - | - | ASSRERVETQY
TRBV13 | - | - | ASSLEAALYNEQF
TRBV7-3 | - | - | ASSHRGGEQY
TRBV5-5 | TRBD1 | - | ASSLGQGVVGGYT
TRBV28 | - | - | ASSLVTDTQY
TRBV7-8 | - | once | ASSLVPSRATNEKLF
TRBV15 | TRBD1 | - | ATSRDPGTGGREQY
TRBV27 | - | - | ASSLFGGKYEQY
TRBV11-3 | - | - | ASSLEGGTEAF
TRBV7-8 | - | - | ASSPGTAGLVGEQF
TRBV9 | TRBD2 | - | ASSGSGSKAGELF
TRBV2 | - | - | ASSDWGTEAF
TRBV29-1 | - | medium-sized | SVEEDTTIYPYGYT
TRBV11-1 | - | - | ASSSGPNTGELF
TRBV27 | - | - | ASSLLGNTEAF
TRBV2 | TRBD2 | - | AGLHLKLTSGSSYNEQF
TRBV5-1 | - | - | ASSLWGAGGTNEKLF
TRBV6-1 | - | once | ASSVGTFQGNYGYT
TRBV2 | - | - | ASRPDTGLSEAF
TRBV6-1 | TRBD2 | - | ASIKTSGRMETQY
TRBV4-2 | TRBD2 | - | ASTNGLAGLGEQF
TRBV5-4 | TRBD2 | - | ASSVLAGSTDTQY
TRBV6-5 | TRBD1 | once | ASGRDRKTDTQY
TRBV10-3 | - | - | AISGGPSSGNTIY
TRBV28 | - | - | ASSFDVSGYEQY
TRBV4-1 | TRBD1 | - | ASSQGGGSTDTQY
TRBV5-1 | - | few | ASSLPDSGANVLT
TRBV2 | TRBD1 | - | ASKWGDRGNQPQH
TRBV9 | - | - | ASSVAATTEQY
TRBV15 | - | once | ATSRPSGGRRGTEAF
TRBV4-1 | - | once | ASSQDRGTTNEKLF
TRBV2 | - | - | ASTWEGTEAF
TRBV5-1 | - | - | ATTPAGTTDTQY
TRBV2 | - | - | ASSEVNYGYT
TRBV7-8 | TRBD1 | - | ASSLGSGGEQF
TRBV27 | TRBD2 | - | ASSGSAGAYNEQF
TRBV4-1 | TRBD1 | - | ASSLPDVRTGKF
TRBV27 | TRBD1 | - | ASSPDRGPNNEQF
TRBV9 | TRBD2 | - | ASSPSGGTGELF
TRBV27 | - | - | ASSLRQVNTEAF
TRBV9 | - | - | ASSVVGPGDTQY
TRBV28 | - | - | ASSLSVPGGAF
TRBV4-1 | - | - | ASSHSYEGVGGKLF
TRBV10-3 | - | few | AIRRFEGTEAF
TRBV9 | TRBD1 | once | ASSRDRGLAEAF
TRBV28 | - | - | ATAPVTEAF
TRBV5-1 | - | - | ASTLGGVTGNTIY
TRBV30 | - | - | AWSVWVGYT